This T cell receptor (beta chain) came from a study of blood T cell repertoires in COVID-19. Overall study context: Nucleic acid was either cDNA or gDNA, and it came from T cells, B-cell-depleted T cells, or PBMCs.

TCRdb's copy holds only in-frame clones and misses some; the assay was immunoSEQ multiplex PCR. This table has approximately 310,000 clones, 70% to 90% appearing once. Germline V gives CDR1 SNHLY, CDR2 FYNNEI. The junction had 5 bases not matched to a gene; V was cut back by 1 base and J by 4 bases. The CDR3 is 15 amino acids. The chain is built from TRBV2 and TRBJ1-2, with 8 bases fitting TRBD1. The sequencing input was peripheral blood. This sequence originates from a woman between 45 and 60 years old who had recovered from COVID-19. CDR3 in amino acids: CASSEGRGLTYGYTF. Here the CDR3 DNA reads TGTGCCAGCAGTGAAGGCAGGGGGCTTACCTATGGCTACACCTTC.